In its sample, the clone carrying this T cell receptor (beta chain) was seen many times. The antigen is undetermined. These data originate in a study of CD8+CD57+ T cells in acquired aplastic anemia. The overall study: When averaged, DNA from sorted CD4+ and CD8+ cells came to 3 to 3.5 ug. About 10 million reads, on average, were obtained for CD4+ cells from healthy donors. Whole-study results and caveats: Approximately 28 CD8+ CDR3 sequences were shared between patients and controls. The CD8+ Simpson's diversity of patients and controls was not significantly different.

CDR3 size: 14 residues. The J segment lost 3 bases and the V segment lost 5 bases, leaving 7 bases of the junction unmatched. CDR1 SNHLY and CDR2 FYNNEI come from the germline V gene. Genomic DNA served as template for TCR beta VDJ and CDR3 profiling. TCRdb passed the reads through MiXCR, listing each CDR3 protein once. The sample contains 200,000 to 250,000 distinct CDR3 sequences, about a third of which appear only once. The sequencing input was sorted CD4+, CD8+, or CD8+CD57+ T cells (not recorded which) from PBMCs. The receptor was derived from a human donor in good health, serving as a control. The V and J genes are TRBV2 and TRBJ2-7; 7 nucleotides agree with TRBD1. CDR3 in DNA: TGTGCCAGCAGTACCGGGACAGAAGTCTACGAGCAGTACTTC. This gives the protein CASSTGTEVYEQYF.